Sequencing of this T cell receptor (beta chain) was carried out in a study of blood T cell repertoires in COVID-19. Across the study: COVID-19 samples, acute and convalescent, were from the United States, Italy and Spain. T cells, B-cell-depleted T cells, or PBMCs supplied cDNA or gDNA.

Per the authors' pipeline: The assay estimated nucleated cells by amplifying reference gene primers. Only in-frame clones appear in the TCRdb table, and some are missing; sequencing was by immunoSEQ multiplex PCR. The DNA gave D and trimming, while V, J and clone size come from that table. Among just under 350,000 clones listed, around 91% were seen once. The germline CDR1 and CDR2 sequences are SNHLY and FYNNEI. The V segment lost 6 bases and the J segment 2 bases; nucleotides outside the gene matches: 3. This CDR3 region has 14 residues. The sample taken for sequencing was peripheral blood. This receptor was identified in a woman between 18 and 29 years old who had recovered from COVID-19. The chain couples TRBV2 to TRBJ2-3; TRBD1 agrees at 9 bases. The CDR3 spells CASSGQGNTDTQYF. CDR3 in DNA: TGTGCCAGCAGCGGACAGGGGAACACAGATACGCAGTATTTT.